Shown below are 28 T cell receptor beta chains from a single sample sequenced in a study of T cell repertoires in cytomegalovirus infection (dated by TCRdb to 2018 to 2020). What the treatment or condition label conveys for this sample: in vitro stimulation with specific CMV peptide epitopes to enrich CMV-specific T cells. TCRdb records Illumina HiSeq 1500 as the sequencer. TCRdb itself trimmed the public reads at Q25 with fastp, ran MiXCR and retained productive beta chains. Rows with one shared CDR3 protein collapse into an entry with the most common genes and DNA. This sample has approximately 910,000 distinct CDR3 sequences in its table, and about a third of those were observed once. The ten biggest clones cover roughly 13% of the sample. These receptors have no known antigen. Material: cultured CD8+ T cells from PBMCs, obtained from culture after CMV antigen stimulation. The receptors were sampled from a human donor in good health (CMV status not recorded). Some clones in this sample may be carry-over from other donors' samples.

The chain combines TRBV6-1 with TRBJ2-5, with TRBD2 matching over 14 bases. CDR1 is MNHNS, CDR2 SASEGT, per germline. Trimming cost V 1 base and J 0 bases; bases outside gene matches: 10. This CDR3 has 20 residues. CDR3 coding DNA: TGTGCCAGCAGTGAAGAAGGACTAGCGGGGGGCGTAAGTAACCAAGAGACCCAGTACTTC. Translated, it gives CASSEEGLAGGVSNQETQYF.

This clonotype was counted at least ten times. V usage is TRBV7-9 and J usage is TRBJ1-3, with unresolved D. Germline V gene lookup returns CDR1 SEHNR and CDR2 FQNEAQ (reference sequence). Trimming took 4 bases from V and 0 from J, leaving 7 bases between them. The CDR3 runs 14 residues. This chain's CDR3 is CASSSLNSGNTIYF. Here the CDR3 DNA reads TGTGCCAGCAGCTCACTCAACTCTGGAAACACCATATATTTT.

This chain connects TRBV14 to TRBJ2-1; 7 bases are shared with TRBD2. This CDR3 is built from 18 residues. Germline values: CDR1 SGHDN, CDR2 FVKESK. V was clipped by 3 bases and J by 3 bases; unmatched bases: 14. CDR3 in amino acids: CASSQERGGRFFYNEQFF. The DNA of the CDR3 is TGTGCCAGCAGCCAGGAGCGGGGAGGCCGTTTTTTCTACAATGAGCAGTTCTTC. Looking up the rest from reference TRBV14 and TRBJ2-1 gives the full variable domain: EAGVTQFPSHSVIEKGQTVTLRCDPISGHDNLYWYRRVMGKEIKFLLHFVKESKQDESGMPNNRFLAERTGGTYSTLKVQPAELEDSGVYFCASSQERGGRFFYNEQFFGPGTRLTVL.

This chain's CDR3 is CASSPYLTRTGELFF. DNA for the CDR3: TGCGCCAGCAGCCCGTACCTGACGAGAACCGGGGAGCTGTTTTTT. V is TRBV5-1 and J is TRBJ2-2; D remains ambiguous. V was trimmed by 4 bases and J by 5 bases, leaving 15 bases between them. Germline assignment: CDR1 SGHRS and CDR2 YFSETQ. This CDR3 spans 15 amino acids.

This clonotype came up a few times. The chain employs TRBV6-2 or TRBV6-3 and TRBJ2-7; D perhaps matches TRBD1 (6 bases). Germline CDR1 MNHEY, CDR2 SVGEGT. Trimming pared 2 bases from V and 1 base from J, leaving 9 bases between. CDR3 length: 14 amino acids. CDR3 protein: CASSYGGPSYEQYV. CDR3 DNA: TGTGCCAGCAGTTACGGGGGCCCTTCCTACGAGCAGTACGTC.

The table lists this clonotype with a few counts. The gene calls are TRBV6-1 and TRBJ1-2; 10 bases map to TRBD1. With V trimmed by 0 bases and J by 8 bases, 3 bases remained unmatched. The CDR3 contains 14 residues. The germline V gene encodes CDR1 MNHNS and CDR2 SASEGT. CDR3 coding DNA: TGTGCCAGCAGTGAAGCGGGGACAGGGGAAGGCTACACCTTC. Its protein product is CASSEAGTGEGYTF.

The rearrangement links TRBV7-8 to TRBJ2-2, with unresolved D. Trimming took off 1 base at V and 6 bases at J, with 6 bases between the two ends. The length of the CDR3 is 13 residues. Germline CDR1 and CDR2: SGHVS and FQNEAQ. The CDR3 DNA reads TGTGCCAGCAGCTTAGAGTGGCCCGGGGAGCTGTTTTTT. Its translation is CASSLEWPGELFF. The full variable domain, in which reference TRBV7-8 and TRBJ2-2 provide the parts outside the CDR3, is GAGVSQSPRYKVAKRGQDVALRCDPISGHVSLFWYQQALGQGPEFLTYFQNEAQLDKSGLPSDRFFAERPEGSVSTLKIQRTQQEDSAVYLCASSLEWPGELFFGEGSRLTVL.

This chain links TRBV6-2 or TRBV6-3 with TRBJ2-7; D might be TRBD1 or TRBD2, each matching 6 bases. Germline CDR1 is MNHEY and CDR2 is SVGEGT. The V gene lost 8 bases and the J gene lost 0 bases, with 11 bases spanning the gap. CDR3 length: 13 amino acids. This CDR3 reads CASGKGGSYEQYV. CDR3 sequence (DNA): TGTGCCAGCGGAAAGGGGGGCTCCTACGAGCAGTACGTC.

The V call is TRBV7-9, the J call TRBJ2-7; 7 bases match TRBD1. The CDR3 totals 15 residues. The V gene end was trimmed by 5 bases and the J gene end by 3 bases; junction bases not matched to a gene: 10. The germline CDR1 and CDR2 sequences are SEHNR and FQNEAQ (reference sequence). Here the CDR3 DNA reads TGTGCCAGCAGCCCATGGGACAGAGGTTTCTACGAGCAGTACTTC. Translated: CASSPWDRGFYEQYF.

The V and J genes are TRBV6-1 and TRBJ2-5; 16 nucleotides agree with TRBD2. This CDR3 contains 17 residues. After removal of 8 bases from V and 4 bases from J, the junction contained 10 bases not matched to a gene. Germline CDR1 and CDR2: MNHNS and SASEGT. This chain's CDR3 is CASVGTSGGAGRETQYF. CDR3 in DNA: TGTGCCAGCGTAGGGACTAGCGGGGGGGCGGGACGAGAGACCCAGTACTTC.

This clonotype was seen only a few times. The rearrangement links TRBV5-1 to TRBJ1-1; D remains unclear. The germline V gene has CDR1 SGHRS and CDR2 YFSETQ. V lost 3 bases to trimming and J lost 6 bases, with 15 bases between them. There are 14 residues in the CDR3. The CDR3, as DNA: TGCGCCAGCAGCTCCCCTGACGGGGAGTCTGAAGCTTTCTTT. Translated, it gives CASSSPDGESEAFF.

This clonotype was seen a few times. V gene TRBV19 combines with J gene TRBJ2-1; tentatively, D is TRBD2 (5 bases). This CDR3 is 17 amino acids long. The V gene's germline CDR1 is LNHDA and CDR2 SQIVND (reference sequence). The V and J ends lost 0 bases and 2 bases respectively, with 14 bases between them. Here the CDR3 reads CASSIDWERAPYNEQFF. The CDR3 DNA is TGTGCCAGTAGTATAGATTGGGAGAGAGCCCCCTACAATGAGCAGTTCTTC.

The V gene is TRBV20-1, the J gene TRBJ2-7, with 8 bases identical to TRBD2. CDR1 DFQATT and CDR2 SNEGSKA come from the germline V gene (reference sequence). Losses at the gene ends were 2 bases for V and 0 bases for J; bases not matched to a gene: 9. This CDR3 comprises 16 residues. CDR3 sequence reads: CSARPGLAGFSYEQYF. For the CDR3, the DNA is TGCAGTGCTAGACCCGGGCTAGCGGGTTTCTCCTACGAGCAGTACTTC.

The chain recombines TRBV6-1 with TRBJ2-2; weak D call: TRBD2 (5 bases). Germline CDR1 is MNHNS and CDR2 is SASEGT. V was cut by 5 bases and J by 4 bases, with 14 bases left in between. This CDR3 region has 15 residues. CDR3 in amino acids: CASSYALGSTGELFF. The CDR3 DNA follows: TGTGCCAGCAGTTACGCGCTGGGGAGCACCGGGGAGCTGTTTTTT.

Here the CDR3 reads CASSAGTGSSYEQYV. CDR3 DNA sequence: TGTGCCAGCAGTGCCGGGACAGGGAGCTCCTACGAGCAGTACGTC. The gene calls are TRBV6-2 or TRBV6-3 and TRBJ2-7; 9 bases line up with TRBD1. This CDR3 contains 15 residues. CDR1 and CDR2 from the germline V gene are MNHEY and SVGEGT. Trimming took 5 bases from V and 0 from J; bases not matched to a gene: 5.

This clonotype was detected only once. The J gene is TRBJ2-7, the V gene TRBV5-1; 10 bases match TRBD2. The length of the CDR3 is 13 residues. CDR1 is SGHRS and CDR2 is YFSETQ in the germline V gene. With V trimmed by 7 bases and J by 4 bases, 5 bases remained unmatched. The CDR3: CASYVTSGYEQYF. In DNA form, the CDR3 reads TGCGCCAGCTATGTGACTAGCGGGTACGAGCAGTACTTC.

V usage is TRBV27 and J usage is TRBJ2-5, with 7 bases aligning to TRBD1. Germline V gives CDR1 MNHEY, CDR2 SMNVEV (reference sequence). Trimming took 6 bases from V and 7 from J; bases not matched to a gene: 14. The CDR3 covers 15 residues. In DNA form, the CDR3 reads TGTGCCAGCAGCTTGGTAGGGGGCTCTAGAGGGACCCAGTACTTC. Translation gives CASSLVGGSRGTQYF.

This clonotype occurred a few times. The chain recombines TRBV19 with TRBJ1-1; 7 positions match TRBD1. The CDR3 has 14 residues. CDR1 is LNHDA, CDR2 SQIVND, per germline (reference sequence). Unmatched junction bases numbered 9, after V lost 8 bases and J lost 3 bases. CDR3 region: CASDRRGLDTEAFF. CDR3 coding DNA: TGTGCCAGTGATCGTAGGGGGCTCGACACTGAAGCTTTCTTT.

V is TRBV11-2 and J is TRBJ2-7; 15 nucleotides agree with TRBD2. After removal of 2 bases from V and 4 bases from J, the junction contained 3 bases not matched to a gene. Germline V lookup: CDR1 SGHAT, CDR2 FQNNGV. The CDR3 totals 16 residues. CDR3 DNA sequence: TGTGCCAGCAGCTTACTCGGGACTAGCGGGGGGTACGAGCAGTACTTC. Its translation is CASSLLGTSGGYEQYF.

This clonotype was seen a handful of times. The V call is TRBV6-2 or TRBV6-3, the J call TRBJ2-5; maybe TRBD1 (6 bases). Deletions cut 2 bases from V and 2 bases from J, with 9 bases between. CDR3 length: 14 residues. CDR1 is MNHEY and CDR2 is SVGEGT in the germline V gene. The CDR3: CASSYVQGQETQYF. In DNA form, the CDR3 reads TGTGCCAGCAGTTACGTTCAGGGGCAAGAGACCCAGTACTTC.

This clonotype was counted ten times or more. V gene TRBV10-3 combines with J gene TRBJ2-7; D remains ambiguous. Germline-derived CDR1 and CDR2 are ENHRY and SYGVKD. Trimming cost V 3 bases and J 4 bases, with 4 bases left between them. The CDR3 length is 11 residues. The CDR3 spells CAISERYEQYF. The CDR3, as DNA: TGTGCCATCAGTGAACGTTACGAGCAGTACTTC.

This clonotype came up a few times. This chain uses TRBV11-1 with TRBJ2-7; D possibly corresponds to TRBD1 (5 bases). The germline gives CDR1 SGHAT, CDR2 FQDESV (reference sequence). The CDR3 runs 13 residues. V was cut by 6 bases and J by 5 bases, with 14 bases left in between. The CDR3 loop is CASSWQGNDEQYV. As DNA, the CDR3 is TGTGCCAGCAGTTGGCAGGGCAACGACGAGCAGTACGTC.

Comments on this clonotype: A much larger clonotype is one base distant, so this may be a read error. The rearrangement joins TRBV7-6 to TRBJ2-1; 7 bases fit TRBD2. CDR3 size: 15 residues. Per germline, CDR1 SGHVS and CDR2 FNYEAQ. This chain's CDR3 is CVSSLGRDGVNEQFF. DNA for the CDR3: TGTGTCAGCAGCTTAGGGAGGGATGGGGTAAATGAGCAGTTCTTC. The full variable domain, in which reference TRBV7-6 and TRBJ2-1 provide the parts outside the CDR3, is GAGVSQSPRYKVTKRGQDVALRCDPISGHVSLYWYRQALGQGPEFLTYFNYEAQQDKSGLPNDRFSAERPEGSISTLTIQRTEQRDSAMYRCVSSLGRDGVNEQFFGPGTRLTVL.

In its sample, this clonotype was seen a few times. The V and J genes are TRBV10-3 and TRBJ1-2, with D perhaps matching TRBD1 (6 bases). V dropped 0 bases and J dropped 0 bases, with 17 bases sitting between them. This CDR3 contains 18 residues. The V gene's germline CDR1 is ENHRY and CDR2 SYGVKD. The CDR3 here is CAISESSGAMIANYGYTF. CDR3 nucleotides: TGTGCCATCAGTGAGTCTTCAGGGGCCATGATCGCTAACTATGGCTACACCTTC.

The V and J genes are TRBV7-2 and TRBJ1-5, with 8 positions matching TRBD1. Germline V gives CDR1 SGHTA, CDR2 FQGNSA. V lost 1 base, J lost 8 bases, and 7 bases stayed unmatched. The CDR3 runs 15 residues. The DNA of the CDR3 is TGTGCCAGCAGCTTAGATGTCGGACAGGGTAAGCCCCAGCATTTT. This gives the protein CASSLDVGQGKPQHF.

As DNA, the CDR3 is TGTGCCAGCAGCTGGCATAGCGGGGGGACAGATACGCAGTATTTT. Its protein is CASSWHSGGTDTQYF. The chain employs TRBV13 and TRBJ2-3; 10 positions match TRBD2. CDR1 PRHDT and CDR2 FYEKMQ come from the germline V gene (reference sequence). The CDR3 runs to 15 residues. V lost 4 bases, J lost 3 bases, and 4 bases stayed unmatched. Complete variable domain (other parts from reference TRBV13 and TRBJ2-3): AAGVIQSPRHLIKEKRETATLKCYPIPRHDTVYWYQQGPGQDPQFLISFYEKMQSDKGSIPDRFSAQQFSDYHSELNMSSLELGDSALYFCASSWHSGGTDTQYFGPGTRLTVL.

J is TRBJ2-7 and V is TRBV7-8; no firm D call. The CDR3 is 12 amino acids. V was cut by 5 bases and J by 5 bases, with 10 bases left in between. The germline CDR1 and CDR2 sequences are SGHVS and FQNEAQ. The CDR3 protein is CASSPRINEQYF. In DNA form, the CDR3 reads TGTGCCAGCAGCCCCCGCATCAACGAGCAGTACTTC.

This chain connects TRBV15 to TRBJ2-3, with TRBD1 matching 7 bases. The CDR3 length is 19 residues. Trimming at V came to 4 bases and at J to 2 bases, leaving 18 bases not matched to a gene. CDR1 is LNHNV and CDR2 is YYDKDF in the germline V gene (reference sequence). The CDR3: CATSIPTRTGATYTDTQYF. The CDR3 DNA sequence: TGTGCCACCAGCATCCCCACCCGAACAGGGGCTACCTACACAGATACGCAGTATTTT.